Described below is a single TCR beta chain sequence and its context. The protocol was immunoSEQ multiplex PCR, while the TCRdb copy is restricted to in-frame clones and leaves out a portion. The table shows 35,000 to 40,000 clones, with roughly 86% occurring only once. This sample stems from a study of OX40 agonist ivuxolimab in advanced cancers. As for the study in general: Partial responses occurred in Three dose-escalation patients, one with hepatocellular carcinoma and two with cutaneous melanoma.

Enrollment shut out patients with autoimmune disease history or systemic immunosuppression. This CDR3 spans 16 amino acids. Germline lookup yields CDR1 MGHRA and CDR2 YSYEKL. V gave up 4 bases and J gave up 1 base; unmatched junction bases: 6. The sequencing used CD4+ or CD8+ T cells sorted from blood, collected in a trial of the OX40 agonist ivuxolimab. The chain carries TRBV4-1 and TRBJ1-3; 8 bases match TRBD1. The TCR was taken from an adult with an advanced solid tumor such as melanoma, head and neck, liver or kidney cancer. In DNA, the CDR3 is TGCGCCAGCAGCCGCGGACAGGGCGGGTCTGGAAACACCATATATTTT. Translating gives CASSRGQGGSGNTIYF.